The following is a T cell receptor (beta chain) sequence with its context. The sample originates from a study of control samples from healthy donors and cancer patients. The repertoire was sequenced with immunoSEQ multiplex PCR; TCRdb's copy has only in-frame clones and lacks some. The table has around 170,000 clones, around 91% seen once; the top ten hold roughly 1.3%. Germline V gene data show CDR1 as DFQATT and CDR2 as SNEGSKA (reference sequence). This CDR3 spans 14 amino acids. The ends were cut back, 3 bases at V and 0 bases at J, with 11 bases in the middle. The rearrangement uses TRBV20-1 and TRBJ1-1; D gene uncertain. The receptor's source is a woman between 45 and 60 years old in good health. Sequenced sample: blood. The CDR3 region is CSASWSDMNTEAFF. The CDR3 nucleotides are TGCAGTGCTAGTTGGTCAGACATGAACACTGAAGCTTTCTTT.